These 10 T cell receptor beta chains originate from one sample sequenced in a study of shared clonotypes between healthy human individuals. Libraries were prepared by immunoSEQ multiplex PCR; TCRdb keeps only in-frame clonotypes and omits some of them. This sample has roughly 1 million clones, with about 74% found just once. The sequenced material came from memory CD4+ T cells sorted from blood. Sample subset: CD45RA-negative fraction. These TCRs come from a man younger than 35 in good health.

The CDR3 nucleotides read TGTGCCAGCAGCTTAAGGGAAAAGACTGAAGCTTTCTTT. Encoded protein: CASSLREKTEAFF. The chain has TRBV7-8 and TRBJ1-1; D is unresolved. The CDR3 runs to 13 residues. Trimming stripped 2 bases from V and 5 bases from J, with 9 bases between. Germline V gives CDR1 SGHVS, CDR2 FQNEAQ.

The genes are TRBV19 and TRBJ2-1; 7 nucleotides align to TRBD2. The CDR3 loop spans 14 amino acids. Germline trimming cut 5 bases from V and 10 bases from J; bases unmatched to any gene: 11. The germline V gene has CDR1 LNHDA and CDR2 SQIVND (reference sequence). The CDR3 reads CASSAGGGNGEQFF. The CDR3, as DNA: TGTGCCAGTAGTGCCGGCGGGGGTAACGGGGAGCAGTTCTTC.

This chain uses TRBV15 with TRBJ2-5; D remains ambiguous. V was trimmed by 4 bases and J by 4 bases, leaving 10 bases between them. Germline V CDR1 and CDR2: LNHNV, YYDKDF (reference sequence). The CDR3 consists of 13 residues. CDR3: CATSTGRGETQYF. DNA of the CDR3: TGTGCCACCAGCACCGGGCGTGGAGAGACCCAGTACTTC. Full variable domain (rest looked up from reference TRBV15 and TRBJ2-5): DAMVIQNPRYQVTQFGKPVTLSCSQTLNHNVMYWYQQKSSQAPKLLFHYYDKDFNNEADTPDNFQSRRPNTSFCFLDIRSPGLGDTAMYLCATSTGRGETQYFGPGTRLLVL.

The chain links TRBV30 to TRBJ2-3, with D possibly TRBD1 on 6 matching bases. This CDR3 is 13 amino acids long. V gave up 7 bases and J gave up 0 bases, with 11 bases separating them. Germline-derived CDR1 and CDR2 are GTSNPN and SVGIG (reference sequence). In nucleotides, the CDR3 is TGTGCCTCTGATAGGGGGAGCACAGATACGCAGTATTTT. Its translation: CASDRGSTDTQYF.

This clone was recorded many times. The rearrangement uses TRBV28 and TRBJ2-7; D gene unclear. V dropped 8 bases and J dropped 2 bases, with 19 bases sitting between them. The germline gives CDR1 MDHEN, CDR2 SYDVKM. The CDR3 is 15 amino acids. As DNA, the CDR3 is TGTGCCAGCCTCGGGCGGCTTGGCCTACCCTACGAGCAGTACTTC. This gives the protein CASLGRLGLPYEQYF. Full variable domain (missing parts from reference TRBV28 and TRBJ2-7): DVKVTQSSRYLVKRTGEKVFLECVQDMDHENMFWYRQDPGLGLRLIYFSYDVKMKEKGDIPEGYSVSREKKERFSLILESASTNQTSMYLCASLGRLGLPYEQYFGPGTRLTVT.

The gene calls are TRBV11-2 and TRBJ1-6; the match to TRBD1 covers 11 bases. After removal of 8 bases from V and 9 bases from J, the junction contained 3 bases not matched to a gene. CDR3 length equals 13 residues. Germline CDR1 SGHAT, CDR2 FQNNGV. For the CDR3, the DNA is TGTGCCAGCTCCGGGACAGGGGGTTCACCCCTCCACTTT. This translates into CASSGTGGSPLHF.

This chain joins TRBV20-1 and TRBJ2-7; the match to TRBD1 covers 7 bases. Trimming at V came to 8 bases and at J to 5 bases, leaving 6 bases not matched to a gene. The CDR3 loop spans 11 amino acids. Germline V lookup: CDR1 DFQATT, CDR2 SNEGSKA (reference sequence). The CDR3 sequence: CSPTQGDEQYF. CDR3 coding DNA: TGCAGTCCTACCCAGGGGGACGAGCAGTACTTC.

V is TRBV19 and J is TRBJ1-5; 8 bases are shared with TRBD1. This CDR3 is built from 15 residues. J lost 7 bases, V lost 8 bases, and 13 bases had no gene match. In germline, CDR1 is LNHDA, CDR2 SQIVND (reference sequence). The CDR3 sequence is CASRGDRSFWQPQHF. The CDR3 bases are TGTGCCAGTCGTGGGGACAGGTCATTTTGGCAGCCCCAGCATTTT.

CDR3 sequence reads: CASSMGRNRYGYTF. The CDR3 DNA is TGTGCCAGTAGTATGGGCAGAAATCGCTATGGCTACACCTTC. This chain connects TRBV19 to TRBJ1-2; unclear D gene. CDR1 is LNHDA and CDR2 is SQIVND in the germline V gene (reference sequence). The CDR3 runs 14 residues. The germline V and J ends were trimmed by 3 bases and 4 bases, with 12 bases remaining between them.

In its sample, this clone was seen many times. The genes are TRBV2 and TRBJ1-5; D is uncertain. Trimming cost V 5 bases and J 4 bases, with 12 bases left between them. Germline V CDR1 and CDR2: SNHLY, FYNNEI. The CDR3 contains 14 residues. CDR3: CASSKEEGNQPQHF. In DNA, the CDR3 is TGTGCCAGCAGTAAGGAGGAGGGAAATCAGCCCCAGCATTTT.